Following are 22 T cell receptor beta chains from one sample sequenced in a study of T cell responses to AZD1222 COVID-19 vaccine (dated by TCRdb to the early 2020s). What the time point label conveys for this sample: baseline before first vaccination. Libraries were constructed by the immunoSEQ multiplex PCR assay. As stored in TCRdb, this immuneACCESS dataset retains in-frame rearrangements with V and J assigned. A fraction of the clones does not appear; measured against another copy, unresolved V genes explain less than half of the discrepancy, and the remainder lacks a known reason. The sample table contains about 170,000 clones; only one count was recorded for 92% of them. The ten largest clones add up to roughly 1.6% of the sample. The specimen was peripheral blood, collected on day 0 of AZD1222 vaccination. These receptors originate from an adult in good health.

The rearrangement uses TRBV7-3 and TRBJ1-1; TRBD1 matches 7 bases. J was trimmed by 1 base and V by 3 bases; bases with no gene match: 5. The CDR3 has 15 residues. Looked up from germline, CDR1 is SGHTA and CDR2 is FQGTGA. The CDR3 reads CASSFAGGGNTEAFF. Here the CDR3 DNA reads TGTGCCAGCAGCTTCGCAGGGGGTGGGAACACTGAAGCTTTCTTT.

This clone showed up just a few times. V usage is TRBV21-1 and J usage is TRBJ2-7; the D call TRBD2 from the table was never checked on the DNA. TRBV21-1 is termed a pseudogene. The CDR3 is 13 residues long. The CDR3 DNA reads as TGTGCCAGCAGCAGTGGAGGGCGGTACGAGCAGTACTTC. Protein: CASSSGGRYEQYF.

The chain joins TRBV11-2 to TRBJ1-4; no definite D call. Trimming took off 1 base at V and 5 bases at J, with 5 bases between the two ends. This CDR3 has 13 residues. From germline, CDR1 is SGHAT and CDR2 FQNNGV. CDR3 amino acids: CASSLGVNEKLFF. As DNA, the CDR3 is TGTGCCAGCAGCTTAGGCGTAAATGAAAAACTGTTTTTT.

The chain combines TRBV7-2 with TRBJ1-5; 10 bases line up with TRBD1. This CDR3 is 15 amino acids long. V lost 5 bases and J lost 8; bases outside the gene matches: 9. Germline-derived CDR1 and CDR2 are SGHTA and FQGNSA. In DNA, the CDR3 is TGTGCCAGCAGCCTCGGACAGGGGGGTTTAGAGCCCCAGCATTTT. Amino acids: CASSLGQGGLEPQHF.

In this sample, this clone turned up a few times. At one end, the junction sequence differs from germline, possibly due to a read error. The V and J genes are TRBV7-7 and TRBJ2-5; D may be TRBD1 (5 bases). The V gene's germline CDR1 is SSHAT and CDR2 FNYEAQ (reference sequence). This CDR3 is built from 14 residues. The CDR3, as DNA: TGTGCTAGCAGCTTATCAGGGTTCCAGGAGACCCAGTACTTC. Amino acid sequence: CASSLSGFQETQYF.

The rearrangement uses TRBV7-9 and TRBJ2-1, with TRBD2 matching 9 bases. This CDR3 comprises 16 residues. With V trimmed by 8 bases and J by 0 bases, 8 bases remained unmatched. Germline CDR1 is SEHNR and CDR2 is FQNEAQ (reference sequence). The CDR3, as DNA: TGTGCCAGCGTCACTAGCGGGTATTTCTCCTACAATGAGCAGTTCTTC. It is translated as CASVTSGYFSYNEQFF. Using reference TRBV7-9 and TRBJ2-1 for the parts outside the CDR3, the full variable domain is DTGVSQNPRHKITKRGQNVTFRCDPISEHNRLYWYRQTLGQGPEFLTYFQNEAQLEKSRLLSDRFSAERPKGSFSTLEIQRTEQGDSAMYLCASVTSGYFSYNEQFFGPGTRLTVL.

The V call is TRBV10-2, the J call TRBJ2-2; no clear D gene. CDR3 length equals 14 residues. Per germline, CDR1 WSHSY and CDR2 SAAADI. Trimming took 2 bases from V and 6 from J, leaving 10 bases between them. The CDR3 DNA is TGCGCCAGCAGTGAGCCAGGAAAATCCGGGGAGCTGTTTTTT. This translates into CASSEPGKSGELFF.

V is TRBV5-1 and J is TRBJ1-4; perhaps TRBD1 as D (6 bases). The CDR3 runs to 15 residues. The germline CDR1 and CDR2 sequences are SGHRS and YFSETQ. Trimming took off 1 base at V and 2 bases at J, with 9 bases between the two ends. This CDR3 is CASSLRRGTNEKLFF. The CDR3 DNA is TGCGCCAGCAGCTTGAGGAGGGGGACTAATGAAAAACTGTTTTTT.

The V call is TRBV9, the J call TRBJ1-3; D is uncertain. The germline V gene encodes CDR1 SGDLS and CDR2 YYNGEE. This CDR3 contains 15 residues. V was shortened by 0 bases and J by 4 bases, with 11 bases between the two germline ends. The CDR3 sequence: CASSVVPTAGNTIYF. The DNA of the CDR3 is TGTGCCAGCAGCGTAGTCCCCACGGCCGGAAACACCATATATTTT.

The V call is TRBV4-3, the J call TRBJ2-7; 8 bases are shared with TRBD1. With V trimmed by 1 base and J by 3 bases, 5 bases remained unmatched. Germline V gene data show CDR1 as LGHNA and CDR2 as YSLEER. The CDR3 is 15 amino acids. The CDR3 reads CASSQGGQGYYEQYF. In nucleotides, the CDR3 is TGCGCCAGCAGCCAAGGTGGACAGGGCTACTACGAGCAGTACTTC.

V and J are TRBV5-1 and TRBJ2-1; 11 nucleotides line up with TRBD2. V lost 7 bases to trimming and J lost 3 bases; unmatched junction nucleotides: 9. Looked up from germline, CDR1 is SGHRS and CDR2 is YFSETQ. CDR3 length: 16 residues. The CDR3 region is CASYMTSGKVYNEQFF. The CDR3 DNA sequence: TGCGCCAGCTATATGACTAGCGGGAAAGTCTACAATGAGCAGTTCTTC.

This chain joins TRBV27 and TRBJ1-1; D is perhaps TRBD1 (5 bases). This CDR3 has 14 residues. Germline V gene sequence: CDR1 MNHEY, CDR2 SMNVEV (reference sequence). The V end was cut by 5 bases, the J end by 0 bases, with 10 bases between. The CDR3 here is CASSGGRMNTEAFF. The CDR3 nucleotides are TGTGCCAGCAGTGGGGGACGGATGAACACTGAAGCTTTCTTT.

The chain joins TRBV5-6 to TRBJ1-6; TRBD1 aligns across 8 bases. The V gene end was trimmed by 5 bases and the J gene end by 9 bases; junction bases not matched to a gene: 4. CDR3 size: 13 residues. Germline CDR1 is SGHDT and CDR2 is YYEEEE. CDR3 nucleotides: TGTGCCAGCAGACGGGACAGGAGTTCACCCCTCCACTTT. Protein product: CASRRDRSSPLHF.

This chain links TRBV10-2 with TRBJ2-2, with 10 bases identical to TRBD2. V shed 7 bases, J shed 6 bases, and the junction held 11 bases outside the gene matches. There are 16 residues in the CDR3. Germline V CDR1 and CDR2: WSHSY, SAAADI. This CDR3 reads CASTLAGGSVPGELFF. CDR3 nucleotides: TGCGCCAGCACTTTAGCGGGAGGTTCGGTCCCCGGGGAGCTGTTTTTT.

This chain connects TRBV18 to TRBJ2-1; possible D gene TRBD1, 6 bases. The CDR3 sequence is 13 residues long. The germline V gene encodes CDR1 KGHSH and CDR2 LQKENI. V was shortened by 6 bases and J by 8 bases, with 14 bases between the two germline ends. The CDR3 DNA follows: TGTGCCAGCTCCCCTCCCGCAGGGGATGAGCAGTTCTTC. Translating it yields CASSPPAGDEQFF.

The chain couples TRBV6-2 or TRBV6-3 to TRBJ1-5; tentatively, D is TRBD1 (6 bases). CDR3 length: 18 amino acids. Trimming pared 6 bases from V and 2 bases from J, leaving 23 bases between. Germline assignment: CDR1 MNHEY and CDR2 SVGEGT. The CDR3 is CASSPRATGSVGNQPQHF. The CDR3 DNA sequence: TGTGCCAGCAGCCCGAGAGCTACAGGGTCGGTGGGCAATCAGCCCCAGCATTTT.

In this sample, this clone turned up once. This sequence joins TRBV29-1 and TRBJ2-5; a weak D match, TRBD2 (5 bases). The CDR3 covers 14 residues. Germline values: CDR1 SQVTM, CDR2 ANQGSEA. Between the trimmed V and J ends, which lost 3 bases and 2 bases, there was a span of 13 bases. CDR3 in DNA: TGCAGCGTTGAGAACGAATGGAGGCAAGAGACCCAGTACTTC. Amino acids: CSVENEWRQETQYF.

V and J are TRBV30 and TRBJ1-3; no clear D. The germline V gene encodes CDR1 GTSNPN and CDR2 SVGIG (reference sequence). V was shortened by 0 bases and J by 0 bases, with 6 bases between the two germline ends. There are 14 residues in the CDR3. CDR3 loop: CAWSVLNSGNTIYF. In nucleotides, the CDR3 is TGTGCCTGGAGTGTACTTAACTCTGGAAACACCATATATTTT.

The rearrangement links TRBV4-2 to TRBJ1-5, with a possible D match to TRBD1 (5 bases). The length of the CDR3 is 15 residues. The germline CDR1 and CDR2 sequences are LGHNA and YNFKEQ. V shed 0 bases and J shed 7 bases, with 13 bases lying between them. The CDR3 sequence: CASSQDLQGKQPQHF. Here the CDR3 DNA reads TGTGCCAGCAGCCAAGATCTTCAGGGAAAGCAGCCCCAGCATTTT.

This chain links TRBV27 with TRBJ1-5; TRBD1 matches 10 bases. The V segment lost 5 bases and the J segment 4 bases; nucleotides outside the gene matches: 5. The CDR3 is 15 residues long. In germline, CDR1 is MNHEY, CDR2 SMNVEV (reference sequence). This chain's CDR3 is CASSPDRGRNQPQHF. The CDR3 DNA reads TGTGCCAGCAGTCCCGACAGGGGGCGGAATCAGCCCCAGCATTTT.

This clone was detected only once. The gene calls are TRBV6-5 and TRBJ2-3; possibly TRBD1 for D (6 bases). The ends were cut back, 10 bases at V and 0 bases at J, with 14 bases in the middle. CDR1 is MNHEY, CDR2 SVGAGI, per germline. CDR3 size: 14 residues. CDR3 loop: CATSGTPSTDTQYF. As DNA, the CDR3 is TGTGCCACCTCGGGGACACCGAGCACAGATACGCAGTATTTT.

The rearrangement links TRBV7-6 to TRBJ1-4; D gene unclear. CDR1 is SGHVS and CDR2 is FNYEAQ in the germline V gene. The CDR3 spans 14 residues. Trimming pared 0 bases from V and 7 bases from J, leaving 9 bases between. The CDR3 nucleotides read TGTGCCAGCAGCTTAGCTGGTGTTGGTGAAAAACTGTTTTTT. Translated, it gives CASSLAGVGEKLFF. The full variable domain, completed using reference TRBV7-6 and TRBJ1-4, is GAGVSQSPRYKVTKRGQDVALRCDPISGHVSLYWYRQALGQGPEFLTYFNYEAQQDKSGLPNDRFSAERPEGSISTLTIQRTEQRDSAMYRCASSLAGVGEKLFFGSGTQLSVL.